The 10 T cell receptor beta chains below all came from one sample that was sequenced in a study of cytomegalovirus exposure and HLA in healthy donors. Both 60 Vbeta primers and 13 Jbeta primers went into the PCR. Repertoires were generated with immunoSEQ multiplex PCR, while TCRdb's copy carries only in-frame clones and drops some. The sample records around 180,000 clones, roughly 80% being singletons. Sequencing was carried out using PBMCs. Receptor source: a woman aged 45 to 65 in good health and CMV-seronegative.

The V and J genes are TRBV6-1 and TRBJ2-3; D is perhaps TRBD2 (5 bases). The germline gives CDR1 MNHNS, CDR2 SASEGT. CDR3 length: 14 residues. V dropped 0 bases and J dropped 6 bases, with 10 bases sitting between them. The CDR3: CASSEAGGGDTQYF. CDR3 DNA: TGTGCCAGCAGTGAAGCTGGAGGTGGGGATACGCAGTATTTT.

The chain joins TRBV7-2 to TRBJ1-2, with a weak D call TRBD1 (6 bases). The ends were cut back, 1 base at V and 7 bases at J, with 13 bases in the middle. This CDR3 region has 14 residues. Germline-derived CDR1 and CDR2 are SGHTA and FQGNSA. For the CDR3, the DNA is TGTGCCAGCAGCTTAGGGCAGGGGATGGGTGGCTACACCTTC. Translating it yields CASSLGQGMGGYTF.

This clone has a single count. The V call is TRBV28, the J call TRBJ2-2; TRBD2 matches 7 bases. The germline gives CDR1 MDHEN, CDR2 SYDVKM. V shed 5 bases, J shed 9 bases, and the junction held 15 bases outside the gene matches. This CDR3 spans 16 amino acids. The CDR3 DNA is TGTGCCAGCAGTGGAGTTGCTACGGGAGGTTTTCGGGAGCTGTTTTTT. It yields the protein CASSGVATGGFRELFF.

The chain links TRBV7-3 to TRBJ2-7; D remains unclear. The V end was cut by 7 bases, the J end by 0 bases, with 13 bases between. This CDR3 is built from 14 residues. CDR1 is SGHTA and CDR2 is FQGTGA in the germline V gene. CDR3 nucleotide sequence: TGTGCCAGCAATTATGATGAGGTCTCCTACGAGCAGTACTTC. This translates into CASNYDEVSYEQYF.

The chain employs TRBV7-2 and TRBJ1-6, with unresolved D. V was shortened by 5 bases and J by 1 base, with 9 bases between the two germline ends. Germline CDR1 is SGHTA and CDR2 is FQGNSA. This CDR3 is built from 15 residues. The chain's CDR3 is CASSLGGSYNSPLHF. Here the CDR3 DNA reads TGTGCCAGCAGCCTCGGAGGATCCTATAATTCACCCCTCCACTTT.

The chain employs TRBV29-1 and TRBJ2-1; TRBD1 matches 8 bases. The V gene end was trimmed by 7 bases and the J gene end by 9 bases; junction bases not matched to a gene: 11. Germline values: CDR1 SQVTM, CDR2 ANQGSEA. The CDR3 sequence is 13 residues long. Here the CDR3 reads CSAGQTGAGEQFF. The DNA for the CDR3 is TGCAGCGCCGGGCAGACAGGGGCGGGTGAGCAGTTCTTC.

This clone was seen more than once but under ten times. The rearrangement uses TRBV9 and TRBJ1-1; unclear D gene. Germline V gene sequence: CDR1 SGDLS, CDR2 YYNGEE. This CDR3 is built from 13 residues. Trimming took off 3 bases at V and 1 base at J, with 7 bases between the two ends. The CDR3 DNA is TGTGCCAGCAGCGGGCAGGCGAACACTGAAGCTTTCTTT. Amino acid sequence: CASSGQANTEAFF.

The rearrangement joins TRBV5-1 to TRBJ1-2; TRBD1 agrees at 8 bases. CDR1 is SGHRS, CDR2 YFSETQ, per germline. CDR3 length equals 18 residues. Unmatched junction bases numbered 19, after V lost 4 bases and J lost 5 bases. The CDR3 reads CASSVGQGFILWEYGYTF. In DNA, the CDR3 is TGCGCCAGCAGCGTCGGACAGGGATTCATTCTGTGGGAGTATGGCTACACCTTC.

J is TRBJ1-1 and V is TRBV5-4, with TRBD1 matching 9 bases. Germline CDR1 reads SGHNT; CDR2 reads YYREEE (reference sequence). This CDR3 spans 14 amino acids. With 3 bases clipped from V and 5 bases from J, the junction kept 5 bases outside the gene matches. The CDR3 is CASSSLTGGTEAFF. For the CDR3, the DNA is TGTGCCAGCAGCTCCCTGACAGGGGGGACTGAAGCTTTCTTT. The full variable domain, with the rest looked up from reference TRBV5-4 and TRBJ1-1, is ETGVTQSPTHLIKTRGQQVTLRCSSQSGHNTVSWYQQALGQGPQFIFQYYREEENGRGNFPPRFSGLQFPNYSSELNVNALELDDSALYLCASSSLTGGTEAFFGQGTRLTVV.

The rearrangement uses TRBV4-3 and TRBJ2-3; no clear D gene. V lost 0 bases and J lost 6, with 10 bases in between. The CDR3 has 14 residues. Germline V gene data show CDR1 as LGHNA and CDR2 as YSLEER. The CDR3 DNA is TGCGCCAGCAGCCAAGATCTGGCAAAGGATACGCAGTATTTT. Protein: CASSQDLAKDTQYF.